This T cell receptor (beta chain) is from a study of graft-versus-host responses after intestinal transplantation. Study results and limitations: Patients who carried graft-donor T cell macrochimerism also had high graft-versus-host to host-versus-graft clonal ratios in their allografts.

Here immunoSEQ multiplex PCR was the method, and the copy in TCRdb shows in-frame clones only, minus some. The sample holds around 14,000 clones, about 33% seen once. The V and J ends lost 0 bases and 4 bases respectively, with 16 bases between them. Per the germline V gene, CDR1 is SGHTA and CDR2 is FQGNSA. The CDR3 consists of 17 residues. Co-plating was performed using approximately 200,000 CFSE-labeled responder cells and approximately 200,000 irradiated, violet-dye-labeled stimulator cells. The J gene is TRBJ2-1, the V gene TRBV7-2; possibly TRBD1 for D (6 bases). The sample was alloreactive CD8+ T cells from a mixed lymphocyte reaction culture, taken before intestinal transplant. Regarding subset: CFSE-low proliferating T cells sorted from roughly six-day pre-transplant mixed lymphocyte reaction (GvH or HvG direction). The TCR comes from a human patient who received an intestinal transplant. The CDR3 DNA follows: TGTGCCAGCAGCTTAGCGCTAGGGGACACCATATACAATGAGCAGTTCTTC. Translated: CASSLALGDTIYNEQFF. The full variable domain, completed using reference TRBV7-2 and TRBJ2-1, is GAGVSQSPSNKVTEKGKDVELRCDPISGHTALYWYRQSLGQGLEFLIYFQGNSAPDKSGLPSDRFSAERTGGSVSTLTIQRTQQEDSAVYLCASSLALGDTIYNEQFFGPGTRLTVL.